The 5 T cell receptor beta chains given below trace back to one sample, sequenced in a study of Ad26.COV2.S vaccination and SARS-CoV-2 variants (dated by TCRdb to 2020 to 2023). The treatment or condition label here, explained by the study, means: around 19 received Ad26.COV2.S at low or high dose, single or two shots; about 5 received placebo; per-sample allocation not given. For vaccine and placebo recipients, the sequenced repertoires came from samples collected on day 63 after the first injection. Libraries were made using the immunoSEQ multiplex PCR assay. In its TCRdb copy, this immuneACCESS table keeps in-frame sequences only and misses some clones. Where compared with another copy, unresolved V genes explain less than half of these, and the others have no known cause. Present in this sample are 360,000 or so clones, roughly 84% of which were seen just once. The leading ten clones occupy more than 3% of the sample.

Material: peripheral blood, obtained in a trial of Ad26.COV2.S vaccine versus placebo. The receptor set was obtained from a person between 18 and 59 years old who received the Ad26.COV2.S COVID-19 vaccine or a placebo.

The chain recombines TRBV19 with TRBJ1-6; 9 positions agree with TRBD1. Trimming at V came to 7 bases and at J to 7 bases, leaving 8 bases not matched to a gene. Germline values: CDR1 LNHDA, CDR2 SQIVND (reference sequence). CDR3 size: 15 residues. The CDR3 protein is CASNNPGQGNSPLHF. CDR3 sequence (DNA): TGTGCCAGTAACAACCCGGGACAGGGAAATTCACCCCTCCACTTT. Using reference TRBV19 and TRBJ1-6 for the parts outside the CDR3, the full variable domain is DGGITQSPKYLFRKEGQNVTLSCEQNLNHDAMYWYRQDPGQGLRLIYYSQIVNDFQKGDIAEGYSVSREKKESFPLTVTSAQKNPTAFYLCASNNPGQGNSPLHFGNGTRLTVT.

This clone was seen a handful of times. V gene TRBV7-9 combines with J gene TRBJ1-5, with 10 positions matching TRBD1. The CDR3 sequence is 15 residues long. V trimming: 5 bases; J trimming: 6 bases; junction bases outside the gene matches: 7. Looked up from germline, CDR1 is SEHNR and CDR2 is FQNEAQ (reference sequence). The DNA of the CDR3 is TGTGCCAGCAGCCGCGGGACAGGGGTGTTTCAGCCCCAGCATTTT. Its protein is CASSRGTGVFQPQHF. Combining the CDR3 with reference TRBV7-9 and TRBJ1-5 gives the whole variable domain DTGVSQNPRHKITKRGQNVTFRCDPISEHNRLYWYRQTLGQGPEFLTYFQNEAQLEKSRLLSDRFSAERPKGSFSTLEIQRTEQGDSAMYLCASSRGTGVFQPQHFGDGTRLSIL.

This clone was detected once. This chain joins TRBV12-3 or TRBV12-4 and TRBJ2-1; D is uncertain. The CDR3 is made up of 11 amino acids. V was shortened by 6 bases and J by 8 bases, with 8 bases between the two germline ends. For the CDR3, the DNA is TGTGCCAGCAGCTCGCCCCATGAGCAGTTCTTC. It translates to CASSSPHEQFF.

The chain employs TRBV7-2 and TRBJ1-3; no reliable D call. CDR1 is SGHTA, CDR2 FQGNSA, per germline. The CDR3 consists of 14 residues. V was pared by 2 bases and J by 9 bases, with 14 bases between. CDR3 coding DNA: TGTGCCAGCAGCTTAACCCTGACGGCTGCCACCATATATTTT. This encodes CASSLTLTAATIYF.

The chain uses TRBV19 and TRBJ2-7; D is perhaps TRBD1 (5 bases). Germline values: CDR1 LNHDA, CDR2 SQIVND (reference sequence). V lost 5 bases, J lost 3 bases, and 17 bases lay in between. The CDR3 totals 15 residues. The CDR3 DNA follows: TGTGCCAGTAGTCTCAGGGCGGCCTCCCTCTACGAGCAGTACTTC. Its translation: CASSLRAASLYEQYF.